This T cell receptor (beta chain) was recorded in a study of cytomegalovirus exposure and HLA in healthy donors. The CDR3 runs 14 residues. The trim removed 2 bases at V and 4 bases at J, leaving 4 bases unmatched. The germline gives CDR1 KGHSH, CDR2 LQKENI. The PCR had 60 Vbeta and 13 Jbeta primers. The table came from immunoSEQ multiplex PCR; TCRdb's copy has only in-frame clones and leaves some out. The table records some 180,000 clones, roughly 80% of them present only once. Sequenced: PBMCs. The TCR sequence derives from a male donor in good health and CMV-seronegative. The V and J genes are TRBV18 and TRBJ1-1; 7 nucleotides match TRBD1. For the CDR3, the DNA is TGTGCCAGCTCACCAGGGGCAGGGGGCACTGAAGCTTTCTTT. This sequence encodes CASSPGAGGTEAFF.